The rows below give T cell receptor beta chains drawn from one sample of a study of blood T cell repertoires in COVID-19. Sequencing used immunoSEQ multiplex PCR; TCRdb keeps in-frame clones, though not all of them. The sample includes hundreds of thousands of clones, 90% of them seen just once. The sequenced sample was peripheral blood. Source of these receptors: a middle-aged woman with COVID-19, enrolled during active disease. Each CDR3 is given without its conserved first and last residue. Fields, in order: V gene, CDR3 protein.

TRBV7-6 | ASSLGYPGVLF
TRBV27 | ASSLRDRGNTGELF
TRBV30 | AWTQGLLGTEAF
TRBV11-3 | ASSLGPGGLYNEQF
TRBV7-9 | AGATGSATNEKLF
TRBV7-2 | ASSQQGLLQETQY
TRBV19 | ASTPRRGMNTEAF
TRBV27 | ASRAPGGAYNEKLF
TRBV25-1 | ASSETGIPEAF
TRBV28 | ASSFGLAGVETQY
TRBV27 | ASSLYKGTGTWPYEQY
TRBV24-1 | ATSDPQTATGELF
TRBV7-3 | ASSFSENTEAF
TRBV27 | ASSLWTGWSSGANVLT
TRBV5-4 | ASSSTGNYGYT
TRBV5-5 | ASSLSWPGTGSQETQY
TRBV30 | AWSELSSNQPQH